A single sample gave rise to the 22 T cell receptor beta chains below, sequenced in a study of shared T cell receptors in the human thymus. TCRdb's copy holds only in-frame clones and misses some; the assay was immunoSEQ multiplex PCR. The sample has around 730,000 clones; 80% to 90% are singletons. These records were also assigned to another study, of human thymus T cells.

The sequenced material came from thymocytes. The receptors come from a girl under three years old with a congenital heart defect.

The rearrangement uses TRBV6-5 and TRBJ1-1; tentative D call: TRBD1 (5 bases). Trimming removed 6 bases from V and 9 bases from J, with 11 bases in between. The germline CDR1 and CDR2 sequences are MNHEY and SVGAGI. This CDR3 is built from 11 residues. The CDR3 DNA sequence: TGTGCCAGCAGGGAGGGGAAGAAAGCTTTCTTT. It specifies CASREGKKAFF.

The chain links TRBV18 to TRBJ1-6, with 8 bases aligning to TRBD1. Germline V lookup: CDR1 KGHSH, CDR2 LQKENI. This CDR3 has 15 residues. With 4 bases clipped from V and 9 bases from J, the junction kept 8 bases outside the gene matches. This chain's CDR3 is CASSRTGPGSSPLHF. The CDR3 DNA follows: TGTGCCAGCTCACGGACAGGGCCGGGGAGTTCACCCCTCCACTTT.

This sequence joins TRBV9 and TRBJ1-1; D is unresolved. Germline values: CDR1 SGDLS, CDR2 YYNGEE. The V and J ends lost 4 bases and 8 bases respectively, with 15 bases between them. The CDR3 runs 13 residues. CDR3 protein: CASSPRGIGEAFF. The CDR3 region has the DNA TGTGCCAGCAGCCCCCGAGGGATCGGGGAAGCTTTCTTT.

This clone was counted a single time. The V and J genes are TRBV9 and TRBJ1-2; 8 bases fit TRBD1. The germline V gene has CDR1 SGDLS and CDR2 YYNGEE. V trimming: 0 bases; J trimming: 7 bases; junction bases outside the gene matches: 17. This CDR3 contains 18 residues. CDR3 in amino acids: CASSVDGDRSEVGSGYTF. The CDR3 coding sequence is TGTGCCAGCAGCGTAGACGGGGACAGGTCGGAGGTTGGGTCTGGCTACACCTTC.

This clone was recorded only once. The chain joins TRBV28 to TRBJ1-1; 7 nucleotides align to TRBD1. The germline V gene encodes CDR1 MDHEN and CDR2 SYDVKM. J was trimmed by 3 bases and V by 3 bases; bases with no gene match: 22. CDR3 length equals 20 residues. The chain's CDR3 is CASSFINRKWDTTGDTEAFF. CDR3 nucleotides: TGTGCCAGCAGTTTCATTAATCGCAAATGGGACACAACAGGGGACACTGAAGCTTTCTTT.

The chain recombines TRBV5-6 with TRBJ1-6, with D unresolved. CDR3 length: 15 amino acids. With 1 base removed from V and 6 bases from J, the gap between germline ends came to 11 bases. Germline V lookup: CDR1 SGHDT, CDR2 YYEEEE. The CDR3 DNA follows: TGTGCCAGCAGCTTGTTGGCCGGGGTTAATTCACCCCTCCACTTT. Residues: CASSLLAGVNSPLHF.

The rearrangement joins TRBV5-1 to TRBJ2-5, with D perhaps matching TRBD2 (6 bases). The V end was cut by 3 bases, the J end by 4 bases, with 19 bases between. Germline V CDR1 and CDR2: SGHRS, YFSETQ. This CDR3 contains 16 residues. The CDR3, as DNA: TGCGCCAGCAGCTCACGGAGGGGCTCCGGTGGAGAGACCCAGTACTTC. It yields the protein CASSSRRGSGGETQYF.

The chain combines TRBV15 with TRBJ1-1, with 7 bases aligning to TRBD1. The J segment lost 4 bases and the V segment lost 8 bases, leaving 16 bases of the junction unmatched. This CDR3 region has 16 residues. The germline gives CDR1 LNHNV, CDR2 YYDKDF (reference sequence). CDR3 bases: TGTGCCACCGGGAATACAAGGGGGCTCCGGGGCACTGAAGCTTTCTTT. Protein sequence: CATGNTRGLRGTEAFF.

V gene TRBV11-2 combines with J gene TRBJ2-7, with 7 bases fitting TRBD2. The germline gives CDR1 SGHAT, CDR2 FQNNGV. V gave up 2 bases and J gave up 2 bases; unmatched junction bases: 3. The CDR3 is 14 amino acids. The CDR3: CASSLSGGAYEQYF. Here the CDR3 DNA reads TGTGCCAGCAGCTTATCGGGGGGAGCCTACGAGCAGTACTTC.

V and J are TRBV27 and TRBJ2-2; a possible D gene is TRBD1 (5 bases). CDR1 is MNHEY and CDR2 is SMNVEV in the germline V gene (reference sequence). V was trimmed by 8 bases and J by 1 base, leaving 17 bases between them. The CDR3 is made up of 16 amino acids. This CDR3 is CASVSRLTENTGELFF. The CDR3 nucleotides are TGTGCCAGCGTAAGTCGACTGACAGAGAACACCGGGGAGCTGTTTTTT.

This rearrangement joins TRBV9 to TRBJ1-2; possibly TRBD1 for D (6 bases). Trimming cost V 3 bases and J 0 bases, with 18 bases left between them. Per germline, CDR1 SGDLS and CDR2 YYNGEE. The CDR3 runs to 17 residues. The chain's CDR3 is CASSARGQFSTNYGYTF. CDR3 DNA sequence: TGTGCCAGCAGCGCTAGAGGACAGTTTTCTACTAACTATGGCTACACCTTC.

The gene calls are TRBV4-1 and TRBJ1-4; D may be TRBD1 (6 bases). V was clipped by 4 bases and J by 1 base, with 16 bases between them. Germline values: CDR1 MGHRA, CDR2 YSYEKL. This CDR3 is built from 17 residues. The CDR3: CASSLGLPTGTNEKLFF. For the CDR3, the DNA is TGCGCCAGCAGCCTGGGGCTGCCGACAGGAACTAATGAAAAACTGTTTTTT.

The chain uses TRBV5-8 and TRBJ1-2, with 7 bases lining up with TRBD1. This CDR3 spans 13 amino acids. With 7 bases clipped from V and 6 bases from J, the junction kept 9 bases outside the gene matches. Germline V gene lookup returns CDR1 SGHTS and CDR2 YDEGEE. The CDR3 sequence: CASCGDSLHGYTF. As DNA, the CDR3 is TGTGCCAGCTGCGGGGACAGTTTACATGGCTACACCTTC.

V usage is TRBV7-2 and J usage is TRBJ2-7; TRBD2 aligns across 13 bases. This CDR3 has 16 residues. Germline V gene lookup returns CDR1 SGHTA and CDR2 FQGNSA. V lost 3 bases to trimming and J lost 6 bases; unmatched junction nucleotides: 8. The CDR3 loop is CASSLPGLAGLTEQYF. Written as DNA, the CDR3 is TGTGCCAGCAGCTTGCCGGGACTAGCGGGACTAACCGAGCAGTACTTC.

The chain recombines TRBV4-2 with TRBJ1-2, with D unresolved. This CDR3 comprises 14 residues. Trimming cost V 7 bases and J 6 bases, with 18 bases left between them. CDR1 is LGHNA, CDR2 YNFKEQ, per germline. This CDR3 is CASIGPPGGNGYTF. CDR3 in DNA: TGTGCCAGCATAGGGCCTCCGGGCGGGAATGGCTACACCTTC.

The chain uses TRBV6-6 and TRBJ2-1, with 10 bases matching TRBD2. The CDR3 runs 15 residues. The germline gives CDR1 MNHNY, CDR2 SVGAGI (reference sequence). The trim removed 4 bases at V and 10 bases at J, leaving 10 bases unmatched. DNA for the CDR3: TGTGCCAGCAGTTTCGAGCGGGGGGGCCTAGGAGAGCAGTTCTTC. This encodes CASSFERGGLGEQFF.

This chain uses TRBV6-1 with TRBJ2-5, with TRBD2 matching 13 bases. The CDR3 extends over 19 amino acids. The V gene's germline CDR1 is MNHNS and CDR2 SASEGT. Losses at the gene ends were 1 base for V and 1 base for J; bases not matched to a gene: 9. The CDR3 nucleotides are TGTGCCAGCAGTGAAGAGGGGACTAGCGGGGCCACTACCCAAGAGACCCAGTACTTC. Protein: CASSEEGTSGATTQETQYF.

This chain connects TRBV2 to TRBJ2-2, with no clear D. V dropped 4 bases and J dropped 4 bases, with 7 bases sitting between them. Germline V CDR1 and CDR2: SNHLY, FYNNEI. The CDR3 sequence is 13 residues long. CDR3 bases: TGTGCCAGCAGTGCTACAGTCACCGGGGAGCTGTTTTTT. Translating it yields CASSATVTGELFF.

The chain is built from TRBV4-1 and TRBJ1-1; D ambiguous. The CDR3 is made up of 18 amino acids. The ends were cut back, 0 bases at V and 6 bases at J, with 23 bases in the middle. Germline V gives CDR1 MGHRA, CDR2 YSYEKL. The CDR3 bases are TGCGCCAGCAGCCAAGATCTGATCCGGGCCCCGTTGGAGGCTGAAGCTTTCTTT. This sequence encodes CASSQDLIRAPLEAEAFF.

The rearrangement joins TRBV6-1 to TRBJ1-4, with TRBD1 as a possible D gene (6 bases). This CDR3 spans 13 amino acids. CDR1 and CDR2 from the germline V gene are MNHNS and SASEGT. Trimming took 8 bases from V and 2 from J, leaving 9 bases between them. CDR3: CASDQGTNEKLFF. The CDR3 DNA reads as TGTGCCAGCGATCAGGGGACTAATGAAAAACTGTTTTTT.

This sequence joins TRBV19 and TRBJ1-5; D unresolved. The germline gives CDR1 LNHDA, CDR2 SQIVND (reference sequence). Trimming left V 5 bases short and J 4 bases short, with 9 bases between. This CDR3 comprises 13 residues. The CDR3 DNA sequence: TGTGCCAGTAGTCAGACACTTAATCAGCCCCAGCATTTT. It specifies CASSQTLNQPQHF.

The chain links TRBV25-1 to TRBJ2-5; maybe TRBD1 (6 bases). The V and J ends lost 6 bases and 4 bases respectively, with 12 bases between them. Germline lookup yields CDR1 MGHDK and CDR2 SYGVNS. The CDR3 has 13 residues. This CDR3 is CASRLQGIETQYF. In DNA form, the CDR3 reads TGTGCCAGCAGACTACAGGGTATAGAGACCCAGTACTTC.